A selection of T cell receptor beta chains follows, all from one sample in a study of CD8 T cells in Susac syndrome. MiXCR, run by TCRdb on the immunoSEQ multiplex PCR reads, gives a single entry per CDR3 protein. The table includes about 430,000 distinct CDR3 sequences, 75% to 90% detected once. Sequencing input: CD8+ T cells from PBMCs. The receptors come from a human donor with multiple sclerosis. Each CDR3 is given with its conserved first and last residue. D genes are given only for firm matches. Clone size is stated in some rows and not others, as once, few, many or a class when expanded.

j_gene,abundance,d_gene,v_gene,CDR3aa,CDR3nt
TRBJ1-1,.,.,TRBV4-1,CASSQEVSTEAFF,TGCGCCAGCAGCCAAGAAGTCAGCACTGAAGCTTTCTTT
TRBJ2-2,.,.,TRBV10-1,CASSESPGSGELFF,TGCGCCAGCAGTGAGTCCCCGGGCAGCGGGGAGCTGTTTTTT
TRBJ2-7,.,.,TRBV27,CASSKGTYEQYF,TGTGCCAGCAGTAAGGGGACCTACGAGCAGTACTTC
TRBJ1-6,.,.,TRBV30,CAWEPGHTNSPLHF,TGTGCCTGGGAACCGGGACATACTAATTCACCCCTCCACTTT
TRBJ1-1,.,.,TRBV7-9,CASSFLGGAFF,TGTGCCAGCAGCTTTCTTGGGGGAGCTTTCTTT
TRBJ2-1,few,.,TRBV4-1,CASSQLRGVSEQFF,TGCGCCAGCAGCCAACTAAGGGGAGTTAGTGAGCAGTTCTTC
TRBJ1-4,once,TRBD1,TRBV6-5,CASSYLQGAQGEKLFF,TGTGCCAGCAGTTACCTCCAGGGGGCGCAAGGTGAAAAACTGTTTTTT
TRBJ2-1,.,.,TRBV6-6,CASSYLGKRYNEQFF,TGTGCCAGCAGTTACTTGGGCAAAAGGTACAATGAGCAGTTCTTC
TRBJ1-1,.,.,TRBV12-3/TRBV12-4,CASTRPGMGAEAFF,TGTGCCAGCACCAGACCTGGGATGGGCGCTGAAGCTTTCTTT
TRBJ2-6,.,.,TRBV6-5,CASSYLAGERPSGANVLTF,TGTGCCAGCAGTTACTTGGCAGGGGAGCGTCCCTCTGGGGCCAACGTCCTGACTTTC
TRBJ1-1,.,.,TRBV30,CAWSVSDTEAFF,TGTGCCTGGAGTGTTTCGGACACTGAAGCTTTCTTT
TRBJ1-1,.,TRBD1,TRBV11-3,CASSLNRGQQNTEAFF,TGTGCCAGCAGCTTAAACAGGGGCCAACAGAACACTGAAGCTTTCTTT
TRBJ1-4,.,.,TRBV12-3/TRBV12-4,CASSFRVEGRPAWEKLFF,TGTGCCAGCAGTTTTAGGGTTGAAGGTCGCCCAGCGTGGGAAAAACTGTTTTTT
TRBJ1-1,.,.,TRBV6-2/TRBV6-3,CASRVDRVNTEAFF,TGTGCCAGCAGAGTAGACCGAGTGAACACTGAAGCTTTCTTT
TRBJ2-3,.,TRBD1,TRBV4-1,CASSQERTGGITDTQYF,TGCGCCAGCAGCCAAGAACGGACAGGGGGGATCACAGATACGCAGTATTTT
TRBJ1-1,.,.,TRBV15,CATSRDQPGTEAFF,TGTGCCACCAGCAGAGATCAACCGGGCACTGAAGCTTTCTTT
TRBJ2-1,.,.,TRBV4-1,CASSQDPGSNEQFF,TGCGCCAGCAGCCAAGATCCGGGTTCCAATGAGCAGTTCTTC
TRBJ1-2,.,TRBD1,TRBV19,CASSTTGGAGDGYTF,TGTGCCAGTAGTACAACAGGGGGCGCGGGAGATGGCTACACCTTC
TRBJ2-2,.,TRBD2,TRBV4-1,CASSQGPSGGHTGELFF,TGCGCCAGCAGCCAAGGTCCCAGCGGGGGTCACACCGGGGAGCTGTTTTTT
TRBJ1-2,.,TRBD1,TRBV27,CASSLAVEGAHGYTF,TGTGCCAGCAGTCTAGCAGTGGAGGGGGCGCATGGCTACACCTTC